What follows describes a single T cell receptor (beta chain). The antigen is undetermined. With 60 Vbeta and 13 Jbeta primers, the PCR was carried out. Only in-frame clones appear in the TCRdb table, and some are missing; sequencing was by immunoSEQ multiplex PCR. The sample yields about 160,000 clones, roughly 80% seen once. V shed 5 bases and J shed 1 base, with 14 bases lying between them. The CDR3 sequence is 15 residues long. The V gene's germline CDR1 is LNHDA and CDR2 SQIVND (reference sequence). These data come from a study of cytomegalovirus exposure and HLA in healthy donors. The wider study: Around 80 million unique TCR sequences came from HLA-typed donors in an early release.

Whole-study findings and limits: Sequencing likely caused a cluster of highly shared sequence variants.

The receptor comes from a male donor in good health and CMV-seronegative. The sequenced sample consisted of PBMCs. The V gene is TRBV19, the J gene TRBJ1-1, with D perhaps TRBD1 (5 bases). This CDR3 reads CASSRSQGPNTEAFF. In nucleotides, the CDR3 is TGTGCCAGTAGTCGATCTCAGGGCCCGAACACTGAAGCTTTCTTT.